A selection of T cell receptor beta chains follows, all from one sample in a study of cytomegalovirus exposure and HLA in healthy donors. The data were produced by immunoSEQ multiplex PCR, yet TCRdb's version contains in-frame clones alone and is incomplete. The data show 150,000 to 200,000 clones, approximately 86% seen once. The specimen was PBMCs. The receptor set was obtained from a woman younger than 30 in good health and CMV-seronegative. Each CDR3 is given with its conserved first and last residue.

len,j_gene,v_gene,CDR3aa
15,TRBJ2-7,TRBV5-6,CASSNRQPGFYEQYF
13,TRBJ1-2,TRBV6-5,CASSRIRQDGYTF
13,TRBJ1-2,TRBV18,CASSPGGGGGYTF
14,TRBJ2-7,TRBV29-1,CSVESTGKSYEQYF
15,TRBJ1-2,TRBV6-1,CASSATSGQGYGYTF
19,TRBJ2-5,TRBV5-6,CASSLLPSGSHRYEETQYF
12,TRBJ1-5,TRBV19,CASSWTDQPQHF
13,TRBJ1-2,TRBV5-5,CASTSQGEGGYTF
14,TRBJ2-7,TRBV5-4,CASSLKRGGGEQYF
15,TRBJ2-2,TRBV28,CASSLGQGNTGELFF
16,TRBJ2-3,TRBV5-4,CASSPWAGGTTDTQYF
18,TRBJ2-1,TRBV4-1,CASSQARTSGRKLNEQFF
14,TRBJ2-5,TRBV7-8,CASSLVSSTETQYF
14,TRBJ1-2,TRBV2,CASSEGGTKGGYTF
13,TRBJ2-5,TRBV28,CASSFAGWKTQYF
18,TRBJ2-6,TRBV4-1,CASRSPGRGSSGANVLTF